This TCR beta chain came from a study of CD8 T cells in ankylosing spondylitis. The junction had 21 bases not matched to a gene; V was cut back by 4 bases and J by 7 bases. From germline, CDR1 is MDHEN and CDR2 SYDVKM. This CDR3 is 19 amino acids long. TCRdb passed the 5' RACE reads through MiXCR, listing each CDR3 protein once. The table has around 150,000 distinct CDR3 sequences, 9.5% to 12% seen once. Sequencing was carried out using blood, either unsorted or a sorted T cell fraction (not recorded which). This TCR came from a female donor with ankylosing spondylitis or in good health (not recorded which). The chain has TRBV28 and TRBJ1-5; 8 bases map to TRBD1. CDR3 bases: TGTGCCAGCAGTTCTGCCCGGGACAGGTCGTCTTTGATGAGGCAGCCCCAGCATTTT. Residues: CASSSARDRSSLMRQPQHF. The full variable domain, rest sourced from reference TRBV28 and TRBJ1-5, is DVKVTQSSRYLVKRTGEKVFLECVQDMDHENMFWYRQDPGLGLRLIYFSYDVKMKEKGDIPEGYSVSREKKERFSLILESASTNQTSMYLCASSSARDRSSLMRQPQHFGDGTRLSIL.